This entry lists 10 T cell receptor beta chains sequenced from one sample in a study of blood T cell repertoires in COVID-19. Measured with immunoSEQ multiplex PCR; TCRdb has only the in-frame clones, and not every one. The sample includes roughly 53,000 clones, less than 95% of them seen just once. The sequenced material came from peripheral blood. The receptors were sampled from a woman in her forties with active COVID-19.

In its sample, this clone was seen a few times. The genes are TRBV10-3 and TRBJ2-6, with D possibly TRBD2 on 6 matching bases. Germline assignment: CDR1 ENHRY and CDR2 SYGVKD. V lost 7 bases and J 3 bases, leaving 10 bases between the germline ends. The CDR3 has 14 amino acids. The CDR3 DNA follows: TGTGCCATCACCAGGGAGGATGGGGCCAACGTCCTGACTTTC. As protein: CAITREDGANVLTF.

In its sample, this clone was seen once. The rearrangement uses TRBV5-4 and TRBJ2-5, with 7 nucleotides matching TRBD2. V dropped 5 bases and J dropped 5; count of bases not matched to a gene: 6. The CDR3 is 13 amino acids. Germline CDR1 and CDR2: SGHNT and YYREEE (reference sequence). The CDR3 here is CASSYSGVETQYF. CDR3 in DNA: TGTGCCAGCAGTTACAGCGGGGTGGAGACCCAGTACTTC.

The V call is TRBV13, the J call TRBJ2-3; no definite D call. The CDR3 is 14 residues long. V gave up 5 bases and J gave up 1 base, with 10 bases separating them. Germline V gene data show CDR1 as PRHDT and CDR2 as FYEKMQ (reference sequence). The CDR3, as DNA: TGTGCCAGCAGCCCAGGTCTCGGCACAGATACGCAGTATTTT. It is translated as CASSPGLGTDTQYF. Supplemented by reference TRBV13 and TRBJ2-3, the full variable domain reads AAGVIQSPRHLIKEKRETATLKCYPIPRHDTVYWYQQGPGQDPQFLISFYEKMQSDKGSIPDRFSAQQFSDYHSELNMSSLELGDSALYFCASSPGLGTDTQYFGPGTRLTVL.

V usage is TRBV19 and J usage is TRBJ2-2, with 9 bases fitting TRBD1. The CDR3 runs 15 residues. Germline CDR1 LNHDA, CDR2 SQIVND (reference sequence). Losses at the gene ends were 3 bases for V and 6 bases for J; bases not matched to a gene: 5. CDR3 in DNA: TGTGCCAGTAGTATCGACAGGGGGTACGCCGGGGAGCTGTTTTTT. Encoded protein: CASSIDRGYAGELFF.

This sequence joins TRBV5-1 and TRBJ2-1, with 9 bases fitting TRBD2. There are 18 residues in the CDR3. The V and J ends lost 1 base and 2 bases, in that order; junction bases with no gene match: 10. Per germline, CDR1 SGHRS and CDR2 YFSETQ. CDR3 loop: CASSLLLAGGPTYNEQFF. CDR3 DNA sequence: TGCGCCAGCAGCTTGTTGCTGGCGGGGGGGCCTACCTACAATGAGCAGTTCTTC.

This chain connects TRBV5-6 to TRBJ1-5; 8 positions match TRBD1. Germline lookup yields CDR1 SGHDT and CDR2 YYEEEE. The CDR3 spans 16 residues. Losses at the gene ends were 0 bases for V and 3 bases for J; bases not matched to a gene: 5. The CDR3 region has the DNA TGTGCCAGCAGCTTGGGGGCGACAGGGGACAATCAGCCCCAGCATTTT. This encodes CASSLGATGDNQPQHF.

This clone came up a few times. The gene calls are TRBV6-1 and TRBJ1-5, with 7 bases lining up with TRBD1. V lost 4 bases to trimming and J lost 6 bases; unmatched junction nucleotides: 12. CDR1 is MNHNS and CDR2 is SASEGT in the germline V gene. CDR3 length equals 16 residues. CDR3 nucleotides: TGTGCCAGCAGTGCTACGACAGGGTGGGTGTCTCAGCCCCAGCATTTT. Protein sequence: CASSATTGWVSQPQHF.

Only one count was recorded for this clone. This sequence joins TRBV4-1 and TRBJ1-4; 9 positions agree with TRBD1. J lost 8 bases, V lost 3 bases, and 4 bases had no gene match. Germline CDR1 MGHRA, CDR2 YSYEKL. This CDR3 region has 14 residues. The CDR3 is CASSQEGQGEKLFF. In DNA form, the CDR3 reads TGCGCCAGCAGCCAGGAGGGACAGGGAGAAAAACTGTTTTTT.

The chain employs TRBV6-2 or TRBV6-3 and TRBJ2-1; 9 bases agree with TRBD2. This CDR3 contains 17 residues. V dropped 4 bases and J dropped 7; count of bases not matched to a gene: 14. CDR1 and CDR2 (germline): MNHEY, SVGEGT. The CDR3 loop reads CASSSLQTSGARNEQFF. Here the CDR3 DNA reads TGTGCCAGCAGTTCCCTACAGACTAGCGGAGCCAGAAATGAGCAGTTCTTC.

V usage is TRBV11-1 and J usage is TRBJ2-3, with 7 bases identical to TRBD2. V lost 5 bases to trimming and J lost 0 bases; unmatched junction nucleotides: 8. This CDR3 spans 16 amino acids. In germline, CDR1 is SGHAT, CDR2 FQDESV (reference sequence). The CDR3 DNA sequence: TGTGCCAGCAGCACGATACTAGCGTCAAGCACAGATACGCAGTATTTT. Its protein is CASSTILASSTDTQYF.